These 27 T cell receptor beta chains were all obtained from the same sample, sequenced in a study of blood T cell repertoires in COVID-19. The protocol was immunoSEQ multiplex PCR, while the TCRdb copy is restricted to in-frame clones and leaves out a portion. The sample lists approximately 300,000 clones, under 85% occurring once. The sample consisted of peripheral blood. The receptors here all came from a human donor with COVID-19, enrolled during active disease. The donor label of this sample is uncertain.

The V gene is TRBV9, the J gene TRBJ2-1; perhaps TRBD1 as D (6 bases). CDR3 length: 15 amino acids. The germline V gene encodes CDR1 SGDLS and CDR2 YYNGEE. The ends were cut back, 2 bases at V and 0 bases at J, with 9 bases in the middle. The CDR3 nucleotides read TGTGCCAGCAGCGTCGGACAGAGCTCCTACAATGAGCAGTTCTTC. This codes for CASSVGQSSYNEQFF.

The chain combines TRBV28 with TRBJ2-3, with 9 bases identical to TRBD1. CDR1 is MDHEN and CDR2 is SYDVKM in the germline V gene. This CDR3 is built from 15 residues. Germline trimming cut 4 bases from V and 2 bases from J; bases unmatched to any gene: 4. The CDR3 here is CASSSGQGHTDTQYF. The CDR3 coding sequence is TGTGCCAGCAGTTCCGGACAGGGGCACACAGATACGCAGTATTTT.

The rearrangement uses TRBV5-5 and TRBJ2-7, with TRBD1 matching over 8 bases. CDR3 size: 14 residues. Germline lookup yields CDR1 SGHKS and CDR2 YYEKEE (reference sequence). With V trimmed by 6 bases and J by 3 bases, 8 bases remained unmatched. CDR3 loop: CASTKPGQGYEQYF. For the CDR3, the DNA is TGTGCCAGCACCAAACCTGGACAGGGCTACGAGCAGTACTTC.

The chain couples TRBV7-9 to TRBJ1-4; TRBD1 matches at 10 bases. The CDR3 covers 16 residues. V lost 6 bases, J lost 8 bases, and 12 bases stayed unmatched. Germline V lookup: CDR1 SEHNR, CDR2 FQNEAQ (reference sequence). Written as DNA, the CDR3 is TGTGCCAGCAGAGCGGGGACAGGGGCCGGACGGGAAAAACTGTTTTTT. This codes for CASRAGTGAGREKLFF.

This chain's CDR3 is CASSFVGRGLIVPGYTF. CDR3 in DNA: TGTGCCAGCAGTTTCGTGGGCAGGGGGCTAATAGTGCCTGGCTACACCTTC. The chain has TRBV28 and TRBJ1-2; 8 nucleotides line up with TRBD1. The ends lost 3 bases at V and 7 bases at J; junction bases unmatched: 16. The germline V gene has CDR1 MDHEN and CDR2 SYDVKM. The CDR3 length is 17 residues.

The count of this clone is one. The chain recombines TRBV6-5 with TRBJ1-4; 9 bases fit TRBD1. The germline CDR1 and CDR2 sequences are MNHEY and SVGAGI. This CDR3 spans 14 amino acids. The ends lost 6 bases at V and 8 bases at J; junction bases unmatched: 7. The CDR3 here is CASRPTGTGEKLFF. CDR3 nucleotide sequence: TGTGCCAGCAGGCCCACCGGGACAGGGGAAAAACTGTTTTTT.

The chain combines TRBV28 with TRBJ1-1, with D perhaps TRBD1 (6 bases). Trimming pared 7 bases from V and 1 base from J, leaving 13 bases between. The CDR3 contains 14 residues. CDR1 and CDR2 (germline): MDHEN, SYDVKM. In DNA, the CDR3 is TGTGCCAGCATTAGCGGGGGCCCGAACACTGAAGCTTTCTTT. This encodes CASISGGPNTEAFF. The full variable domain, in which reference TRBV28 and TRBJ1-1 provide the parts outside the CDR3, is DVKVTQSSRYLVKRTGEKVFLECVQDMDHENMFWYRQDPGLGLRLIYFSYDVKMKEKGDIPEGYSVSREKKERFSLILESASTNQTSMYLCASISGGPNTEAFFGQGTRLTVV.

In DNA form, the CDR3 reads TGTGCCAGCAGCTACCACCCGACAGGGAACACTGAAGCTTTCTTT. Amino acid sequence: CASSYHPTGNTEAFF. The genes are TRBV6-5 and TRBJ1-1; a possible D gene is TRBD1 (6 bases). V lost 6 bases to trimming and J lost 1 base, with 15 bases between them. Germline assignment: CDR1 MNHEY and CDR2 SVGAGI. CDR3 length: 15 amino acids.

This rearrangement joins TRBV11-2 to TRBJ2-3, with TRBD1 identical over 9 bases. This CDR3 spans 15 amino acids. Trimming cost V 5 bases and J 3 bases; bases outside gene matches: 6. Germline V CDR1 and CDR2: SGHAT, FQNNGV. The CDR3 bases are TGTGCCAGCAGCCTGACAGGGGGGAGAACAGATACGCAGTATTTT. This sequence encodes CASSLTGGRTDTQYF.

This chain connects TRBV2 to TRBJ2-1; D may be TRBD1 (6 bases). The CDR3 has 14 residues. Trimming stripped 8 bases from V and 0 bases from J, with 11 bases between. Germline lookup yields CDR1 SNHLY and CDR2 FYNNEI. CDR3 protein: CASQDSSSYNEQFF. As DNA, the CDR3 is TGTGCCAGCCAGGACAGCAGCTCCTACAATGAGCAGTTCTTC.

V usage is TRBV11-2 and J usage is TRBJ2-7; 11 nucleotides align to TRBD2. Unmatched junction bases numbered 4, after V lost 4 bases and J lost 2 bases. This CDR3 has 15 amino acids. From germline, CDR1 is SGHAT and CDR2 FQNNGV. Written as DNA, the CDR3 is TGTGCCAGCAGCTGGGGGACTAGCGGAGCCTACGAGCAGTACTTC. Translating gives CASSWGTSGAYEQYF.

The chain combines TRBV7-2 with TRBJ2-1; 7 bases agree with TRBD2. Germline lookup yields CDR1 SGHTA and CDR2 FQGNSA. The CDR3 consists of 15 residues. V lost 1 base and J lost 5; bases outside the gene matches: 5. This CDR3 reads CASSLDSSGHNEQFF. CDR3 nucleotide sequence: TGTGCCAGCAGCTTAGACTCTAGCGGTCACAATGAGCAGTTCTTC.

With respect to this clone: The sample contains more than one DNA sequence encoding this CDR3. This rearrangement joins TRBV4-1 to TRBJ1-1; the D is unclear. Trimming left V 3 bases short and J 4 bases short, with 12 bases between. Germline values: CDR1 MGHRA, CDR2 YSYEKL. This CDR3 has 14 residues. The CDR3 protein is CASSQTEGATEAFF. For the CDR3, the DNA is TGCGCCAGCAGCCAGACGGAGGGAGCCACTGAAGCTTTCTTT.

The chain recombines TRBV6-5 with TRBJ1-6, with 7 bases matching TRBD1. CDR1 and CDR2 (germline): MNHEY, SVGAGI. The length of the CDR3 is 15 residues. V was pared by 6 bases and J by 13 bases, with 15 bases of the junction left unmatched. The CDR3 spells CASSLRDSKIRPLHF. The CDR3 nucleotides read TGTGCCAGCAGCCTCCGGGACAGCAAGATTCGGCCCCTCCACTTT.

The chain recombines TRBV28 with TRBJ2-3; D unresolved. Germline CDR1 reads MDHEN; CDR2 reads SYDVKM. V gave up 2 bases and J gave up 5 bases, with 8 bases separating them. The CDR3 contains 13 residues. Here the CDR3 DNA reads TGTGCCAGCAGTTTAGAGGCCGTAGATACGCAGTATTTT. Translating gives CASSLEAVDTQYF.

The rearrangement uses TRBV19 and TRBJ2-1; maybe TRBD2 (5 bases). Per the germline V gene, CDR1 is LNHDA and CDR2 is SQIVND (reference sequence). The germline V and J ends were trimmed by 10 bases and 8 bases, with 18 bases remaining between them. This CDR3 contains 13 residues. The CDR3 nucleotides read TGTGCCACCCGCCCCCGGGGAGCAGATGAGCAGTTCTTC. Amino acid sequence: CATRPRGADEQFF.

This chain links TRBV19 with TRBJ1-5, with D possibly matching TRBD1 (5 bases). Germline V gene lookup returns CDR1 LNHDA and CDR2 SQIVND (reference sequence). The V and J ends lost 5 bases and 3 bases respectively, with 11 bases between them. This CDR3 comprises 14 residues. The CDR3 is CASSSQGFNQPQHF. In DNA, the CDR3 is TGTGCCAGTAGTTCCCAGGGATTCAATCAGCCCCAGCATTTT.

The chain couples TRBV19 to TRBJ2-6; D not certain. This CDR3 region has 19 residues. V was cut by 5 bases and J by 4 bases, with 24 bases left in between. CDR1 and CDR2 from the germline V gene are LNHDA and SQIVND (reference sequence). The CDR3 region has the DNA TGTGCCAGTAGTCCATTAGCAGTAACTCTTGTGTCAGGGGCCAACGTCCTGACTTTC. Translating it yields CASSPLAVTLVSGANVLTF.

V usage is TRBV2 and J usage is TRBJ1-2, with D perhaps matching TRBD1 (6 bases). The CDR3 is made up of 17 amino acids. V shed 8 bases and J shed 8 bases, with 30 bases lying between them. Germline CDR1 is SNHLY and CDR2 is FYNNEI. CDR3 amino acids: CASPQRSPGTTRRGYTF. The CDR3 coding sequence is TGTGCCAGCCCCCAAAGGTCCCCAGGGACAACCAGGAGAGGCTACACCTTC.

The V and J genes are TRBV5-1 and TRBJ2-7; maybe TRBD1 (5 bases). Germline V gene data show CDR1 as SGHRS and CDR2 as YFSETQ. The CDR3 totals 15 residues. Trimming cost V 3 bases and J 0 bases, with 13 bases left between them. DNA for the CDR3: TGCGCCAGCAGCTCCCCAGGACAACTCTCCTACGAGCAGTACTTC. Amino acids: CASSSPGQLSYEQYF.

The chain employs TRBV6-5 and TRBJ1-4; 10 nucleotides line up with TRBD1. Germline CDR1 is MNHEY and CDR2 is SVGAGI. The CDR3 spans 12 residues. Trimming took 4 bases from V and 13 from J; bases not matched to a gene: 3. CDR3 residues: CASSSGQGGLFF. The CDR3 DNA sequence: TGTGCCAGCAGTTCAGGACAGGGGGGACTGTTTTTT.

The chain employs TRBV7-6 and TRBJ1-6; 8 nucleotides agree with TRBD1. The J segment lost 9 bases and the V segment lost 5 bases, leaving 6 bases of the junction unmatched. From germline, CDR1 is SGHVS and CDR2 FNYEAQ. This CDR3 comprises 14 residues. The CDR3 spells CASSPGQGGSPLHF. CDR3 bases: TGTGCCAGCAGCCCCGGACAGGGAGGTTCACCCCTCCACTTT.

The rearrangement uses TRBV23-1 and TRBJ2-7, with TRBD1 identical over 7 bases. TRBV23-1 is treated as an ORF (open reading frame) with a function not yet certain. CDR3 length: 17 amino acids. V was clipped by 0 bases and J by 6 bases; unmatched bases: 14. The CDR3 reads CASSQSLVFGTEGEQYF. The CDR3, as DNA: TGCGCCAGCAGTCAATCACTAGTATTCGGGACAGAGGGCGAGCAGTACTTC.

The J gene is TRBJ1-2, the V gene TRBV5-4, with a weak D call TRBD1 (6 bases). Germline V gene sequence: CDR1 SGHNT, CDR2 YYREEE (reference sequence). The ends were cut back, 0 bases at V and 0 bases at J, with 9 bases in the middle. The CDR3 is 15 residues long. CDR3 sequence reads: CASSLAGGANYGYTF. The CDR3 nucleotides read TGTGCCAGCAGCTTGGCGGGGGGCGCTAACTATGGCTACACCTTC.

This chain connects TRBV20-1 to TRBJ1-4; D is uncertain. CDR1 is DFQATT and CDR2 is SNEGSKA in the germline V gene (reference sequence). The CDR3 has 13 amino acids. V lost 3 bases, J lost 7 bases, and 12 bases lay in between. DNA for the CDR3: TGCAGTGCTAGTATTCCAGGAACTGAAAAACTGTTTTTT. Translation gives CSASIPGTEKLFF.

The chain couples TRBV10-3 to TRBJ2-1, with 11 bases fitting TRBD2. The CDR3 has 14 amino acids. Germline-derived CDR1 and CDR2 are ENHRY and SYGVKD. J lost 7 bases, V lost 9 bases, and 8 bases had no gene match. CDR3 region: CAILAGGLRNEQFF. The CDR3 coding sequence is TGTGCCATATTAGCGGGGGGGCTGAGAAATGAGCAGTTCTTC.

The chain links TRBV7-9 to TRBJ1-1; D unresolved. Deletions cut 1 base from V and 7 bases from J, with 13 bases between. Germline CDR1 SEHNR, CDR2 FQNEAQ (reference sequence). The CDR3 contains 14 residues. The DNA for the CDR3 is TGTGCCAGCAGCTTAGTCTTAATCGGGGTTGAAGCTTTCTTT. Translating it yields CASSLVLIGVEAFF.